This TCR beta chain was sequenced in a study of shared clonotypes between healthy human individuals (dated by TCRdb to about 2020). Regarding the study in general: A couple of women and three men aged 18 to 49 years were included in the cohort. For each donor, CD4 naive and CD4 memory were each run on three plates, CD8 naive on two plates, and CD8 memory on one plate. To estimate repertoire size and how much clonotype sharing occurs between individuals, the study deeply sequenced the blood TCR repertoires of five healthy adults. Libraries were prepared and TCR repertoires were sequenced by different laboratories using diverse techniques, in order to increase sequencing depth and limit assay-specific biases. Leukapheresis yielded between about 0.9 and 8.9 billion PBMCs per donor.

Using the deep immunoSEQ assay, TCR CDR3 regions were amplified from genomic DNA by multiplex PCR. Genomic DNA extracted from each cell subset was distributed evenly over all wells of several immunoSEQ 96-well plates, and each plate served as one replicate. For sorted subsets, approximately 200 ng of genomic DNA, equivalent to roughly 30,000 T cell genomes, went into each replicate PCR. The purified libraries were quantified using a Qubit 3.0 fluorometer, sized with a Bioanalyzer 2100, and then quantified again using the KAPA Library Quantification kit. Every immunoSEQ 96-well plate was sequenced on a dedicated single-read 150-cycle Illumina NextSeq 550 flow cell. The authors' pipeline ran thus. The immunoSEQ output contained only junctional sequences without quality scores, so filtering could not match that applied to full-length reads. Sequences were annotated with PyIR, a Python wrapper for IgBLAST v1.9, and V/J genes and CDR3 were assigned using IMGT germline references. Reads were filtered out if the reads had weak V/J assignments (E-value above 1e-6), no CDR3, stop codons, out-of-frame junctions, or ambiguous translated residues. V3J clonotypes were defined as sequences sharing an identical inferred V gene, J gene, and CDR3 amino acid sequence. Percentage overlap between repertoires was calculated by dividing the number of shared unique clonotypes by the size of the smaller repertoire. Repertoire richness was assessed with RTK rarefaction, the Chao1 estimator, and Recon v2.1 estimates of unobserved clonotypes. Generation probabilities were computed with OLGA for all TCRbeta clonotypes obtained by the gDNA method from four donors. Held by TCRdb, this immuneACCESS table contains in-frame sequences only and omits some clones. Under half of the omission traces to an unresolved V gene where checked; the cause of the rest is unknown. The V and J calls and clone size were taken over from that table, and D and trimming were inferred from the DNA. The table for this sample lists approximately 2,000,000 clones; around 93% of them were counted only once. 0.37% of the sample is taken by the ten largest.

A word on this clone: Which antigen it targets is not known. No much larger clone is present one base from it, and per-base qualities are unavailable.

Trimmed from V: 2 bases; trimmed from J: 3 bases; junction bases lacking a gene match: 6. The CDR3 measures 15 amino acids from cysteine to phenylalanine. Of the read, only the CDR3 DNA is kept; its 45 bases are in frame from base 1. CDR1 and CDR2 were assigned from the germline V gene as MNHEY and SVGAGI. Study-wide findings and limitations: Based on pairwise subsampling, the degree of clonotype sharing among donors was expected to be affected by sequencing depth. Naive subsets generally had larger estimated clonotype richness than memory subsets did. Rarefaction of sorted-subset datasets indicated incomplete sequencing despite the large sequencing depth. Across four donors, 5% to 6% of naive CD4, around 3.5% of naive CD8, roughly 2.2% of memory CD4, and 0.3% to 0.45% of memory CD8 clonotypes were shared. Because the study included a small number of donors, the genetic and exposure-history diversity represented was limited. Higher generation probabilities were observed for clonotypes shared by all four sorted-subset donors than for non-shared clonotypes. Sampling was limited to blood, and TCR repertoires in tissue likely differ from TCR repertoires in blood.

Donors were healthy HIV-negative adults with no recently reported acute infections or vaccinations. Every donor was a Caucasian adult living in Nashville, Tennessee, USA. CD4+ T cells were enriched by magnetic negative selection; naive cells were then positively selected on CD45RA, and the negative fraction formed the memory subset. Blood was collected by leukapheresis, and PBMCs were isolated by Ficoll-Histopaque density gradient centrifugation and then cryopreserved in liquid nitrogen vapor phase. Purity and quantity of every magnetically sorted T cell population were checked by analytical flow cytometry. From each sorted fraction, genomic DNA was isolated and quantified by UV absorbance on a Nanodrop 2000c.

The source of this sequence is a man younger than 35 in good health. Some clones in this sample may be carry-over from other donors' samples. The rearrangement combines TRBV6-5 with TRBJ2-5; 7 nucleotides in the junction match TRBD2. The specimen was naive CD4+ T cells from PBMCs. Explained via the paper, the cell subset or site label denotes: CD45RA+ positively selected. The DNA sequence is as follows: TGTGCCAGCAGTTACCCCCCCCGGGGGGAAGAGACCCAGTACTTC. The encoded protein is CASSYPPRGEETQYF.